These 21 T cell receptor beta chains came from one sample sequenced in a study of shared clonotypes between healthy human individuals. Using immunoSEQ multiplex PCR, the repertoire was profiled, and TCRdb retains in-frame clones only, with some absent. The top ten clones hold roughly an eighth of a sample with around 480,000 clones, 75% to 80% of them seen once. Input material: PBMCs. All receptors come from a woman in her 40s in good health. Some clones in this sample may be carry-over from other donors' samples.

CDR3 nucleotide sequence: TGTGCCAGCAGTTTAAGGACAGGGTCTTCCTACGAGCAGTACTTC. Translation: CASSLRTGSSYEQYF. The chain employs TRBV28 and TRBJ2-7; 8 bases are shared with TRBD1. The V segment lost 2 bases and the J segment 1 base; nucleotides outside the gene matches: 4. Germline CDR1 is MDHEN and CDR2 is SYDVKM. This CDR3 region has 15 residues.

The chain has TRBV6-1 and TRBJ2-7; possible D gene TRBD1, 6 bases. V was trimmed by 10 bases and J by 3 bases, leaving 19 bases between them. Germline CDR1 is MNHNS and CDR2 is SASEGT. The CDR3 covers 14 residues. The CDR3 is CATTIRGPIYEQYF. CDR3 DNA: TGTGCCACCACGATCAGGGGCCCCATCTACGAGCAGTACTTC.

This clone was seen a few times. The chain joins TRBV29-1 to TRBJ2-1; D is undetermined. Between the trimmed V and J ends, which lost 4 bases and 3 bases, there was a span of 4 bases. CDR1 and CDR2 (germline): SQVTM, ANQGSEA. The CDR3 totals 11 residues. The DNA for the CDR3 is TGCAGCGTTGCAGGCTACAATGAGCAGTTCTTC. It is translated as CSVAGYNEQFF.

This clone was detected only a few times. The chain joins TRBV6-5 to TRBJ1-2; 7 nucleotides agree with TRBD1. The CDR3 covers 13 residues. The V and J ends lost 6 bases and 3 bases, in that order; junction bases with no gene match: 4. From germline, CDR1 is MNHEY and CDR2 SVGAGI. CDR3 nucleotide sequence: TGTGCCAGCAGCCGACAGGGAGACTATGGCTACACCTTC. Amino acids: CASSRQGDYGYTF.

V is TRBV30 and J is TRBJ2-1; 7 bases are shared with TRBD2. The V and J ends lost 5 bases and 9 bases, in that order; junction bases with no gene match: 10. The germline V gene encodes CDR1 GTSNPN and CDR2 SVGIG (reference sequence). This CDR3 has 13 residues. CDR3 DNA: TGTGCCTGGTCCCGCGGGGGAGGGCCTGAGCAGTTCTTC. This translates into CAWSRGGGPEQFF.

The chain links TRBV11-3 to TRBJ2-3, with 10 bases identical to TRBD1. The CDR3 is 15 amino acids. Trimming at V came to 4 bases and at J to 2 bases, leaving 3 bases not matched to a gene. The germline gives CDR1 SGHNT, CDR2 YENEEA. CDR3 bases: TGTGCCAGCAGCTGGGGACAGGGGCTCACAGATACGCAGTATTTT. Its protein product is CASSWGQGLTDTQYF. Full variable domain (missing parts from reference TRBV11-3 and TRBJ2-3): EAGVVQSPRYKIIEKKQPVAFWCNPISGHNTLYWYLQNLGQGPELLIRYENEEAVDDSQLPKDRFSAERLKGVDSTLKIQPAELGDSAVYLCASSWGQGLTDTQYFGPGTRLTVL.

CDR3 sequence: CASSQGPGGQNYEQYF. The CDR3 DNA reads TGTGCCAGCAGCCAAGGGCCCGGGGGACAGAACTACGAGCAGTACTTC. The rearrangement joins TRBV14 to TRBJ2-7; maybe TRBD1 (7 bases). Germline V gene lookup returns CDR1 SGHDN and CDR2 FVKESK. The CDR3 spans 16 residues. With 1 base removed from V and 3 bases from J, the gap between germline ends came to 16 bases.

The CDR3 is CSVVSAGYEQYF. The DNA for the CDR3 is TGCAGCGTTGTTTCAGCAGGCTACGAGCAGTACTTC. This chain uses TRBV29-1 with TRBJ2-7, with D unresolved. V lost 4 bases, J lost 3 bases, and 10 bases lay in between. The CDR3 length is 12 residues. CDR1 is SQVTM, CDR2 ANQGSEA, per germline.

The J gene is TRBJ2-1, the V gene TRBV18, with 10 bases aligning to TRBD2. V dropped 2 bases and J dropped 3; count of bases not matched to a gene: 7. Germline loops: CDR1 KGHSH, CDR2 LQKENI. This CDR3 has 17 amino acids. The CDR3 coding sequence is TGTGCCAGCTCACCAGACCAAATAGCGGGAGGCTACAATGAGCAGTTCTTC. Translating it yields CASSPDQIAGGYNEQFF. The variable domain in full, completed from reference TRBV18 and TRBJ2-1, reads NAGVMQNPRHLVRRRGQEARLRCSPMKGHSHVYWYRQLPEEGLKFMVYLQKENIIDESGMPKERFSAEFPKEGPSILRIQQVVRGDSAAYFCASSPDQIAGGYNEQFFGPGTRLTVL.

V usage is TRBV6-1 and J usage is TRBJ1-5, with D possibly TRBD1 on 5 matching bases. The CDR3 runs 15 residues. Trimming pared 1 base from V and 7 bases from J, leaving 14 bases between. Per germline, CDR1 MNHNS and CDR2 SASEGT. The CDR3 loop reads CASSEEWQGTQPQHF. Here the CDR3 DNA reads TGTGCCAGCAGTGAAGAATGGCAGGGAACACAGCCCCAGCATTTT.

The V gene is TRBV7-8, the J gene TRBJ2-2; TRBD1 agrees at 7 bases. Trimming took 3 bases from V and 2 from J; bases not matched to a gene: 6. The CDR3 is 16 residues long. The germline V gene has CDR1 SGHVS and CDR2 FQNEAQ. CDR3 DNA sequence: TGTGCCAGCAGCTTTACAGGGGCAACTAACACCGGGGAGCTGTTTTTT. This sequence encodes CASSFTGATNTGELFF.

V usage is TRBV7-2 and J usage is TRBJ2-1; D is ambiguous. Germline V gene data show CDR1 as SGHTA and CDR2 as FQGNSA. V shed 0 bases and J shed 2 bases, with 2 bases lying between them. The CDR3 length is 13 residues. The DNA of the CDR3 is TGTGCCAGCAGCTTAGCTGCCTACAATGAGCAGTTCTTC. Protein sequence: CASSLAAYNEQFF.

A note on this clone: A read error is likely here: a far larger clone is one base away. The same CDR3 is also encoded by other DNA sequences in this sample. The chain has TRBV11-2 and TRBJ2-1, with TRBD2 identical over 9 bases. The V gene's germline CDR1 is SGHAT and CDR2 FQNNGV. The CDR3 sequence is 17 residues long. CDR3 coding DNA: TGTGCCAGCAGTTTAGACAGGACTAGCGTGTTTGTAGATGAGCAGTTCTTC. This sequence encodes CASSLDRTSVFVDEQFF.

This clone was found a few times. The V gene is TRBV27, the J gene TRBJ1-4; 9 positions match TRBD1. Germline CDR1 is MNHEY and CDR2 is SMNVEV (reference sequence). Germline trimming cut 3 bases from V and 8 bases from J; bases unmatched to any gene: 4. The CDR3 is 14 residues long. The CDR3 sequence: CASSFGTGMEKLFF. DNA for the CDR3: TGTGCCAGCAGTTTTGGGACAGGGATGGAAAAACTGTTTTTT.

The chain joins TRBV6-1 to TRBJ1-4; maybe TRBD1 (6 bases). The length of the CDR3 is 15 residues. With 6 bases removed from V and 5 bases from J, the gap between germline ends came to 16 bases. Germline V gene sequence: CDR1 MNHNS, CDR2 SASEGT. The CDR3 DNA sequence: TGTGCCAGCAGACCATACGGGGGCAGGAATGAAAAACTGTTTTTT. As protein: CASRPYGGRNEKLFF.

This clone came up a few times. This chain's CDR3 is CASSRGGTATEAFF. The CDR3 DNA reads TGTGCCAGCAGCCGTGGGGGGACGGCCACTGAAGCTTTCTTT. V usage is TRBV7-2 and J usage is TRBJ1-1; maybe TRBD1 (5 bases). This CDR3 is 14 amino acids long. In germline, CDR1 is SGHTA, CDR2 FQGNSA. V lost 5 bases, J lost 4 bases, and 14 bases lay in between.

V gene TRBV28 combines with J gene TRBJ2-3; tentative D call: TRBD1 (5 bases). Trimming removed 3 bases at V and 1 base at J, with 8 bases between. Germline V gives CDR1 MDHEN, CDR2 SYDVKM. The CDR3 runs 14 residues. CDR3 in DNA: TGTGCCAGCAGTTTTGCACAGGGCACAGATACGCAGTATTTT. This encodes CASSFAQGTDTQYF.

The rearrangement links TRBV6-6 to TRBJ1-5; a weak D match, TRBD1 (5 bases). Germline-derived CDR1 and CDR2 are MNHNY and SVGAGI (reference sequence). V was trimmed by 5 bases and J by 6 bases, leaving 14 bases between them. The length of the CDR3 is 14 residues. This chain's CDR3 is CASSLLGLGQPQHF. CDR3 DNA sequence: TGTGCCAGCAGTCTTTTGGGGCTGGGTCAGCCCCAGCATTTT.

The V gene is TRBV7-2, the J gene TRBJ1-2; 7 nucleotides match TRBD1. The germline CDR1 and CDR2 sequences are SGHTA and FQGNSA. V gave up 5 bases and J gave up 14 bases; unmatched junction bases: 11. There are 12 residues in the CDR3. CDR3 bases: TGTGCCAGCAGCACTAGCTGGGACAGAAAGACCTTC. It is translated as CASSTSWDRKTF.

J is TRBJ2-7 and V is TRBV11-2, with D possibly being TRBD1 or TRBD2 (6 bases each). Per the germline V gene, CDR1 is SGHAT and CDR2 is FQNNGV. The germline V and J ends were trimmed by 1 base and 0 bases, with 13 bases remaining between them. The CDR3 runs to 16 residues. CDR3 protein: CASSLGGAQNSYEQYF. For the CDR3, the DNA is TGTGCCAGCAGCTTAGGGGGGGCACAGAACTCCTACGAGCAGTACTTC.

To note about this clone: Other DNA sequences in this specimen translate into the identical CDR3. This chain links TRBV15 with TRBJ2-3, with unresolved D. The CDR3 has 13 amino acids. CDR1 is LNHNV and CDR2 is YYDKDF in the germline V gene (reference sequence). Trimming took 0 bases from V and 1 from J, leaving 2 bases between them. The CDR3 sequence: CATSRDRTDTQYF. DNA for the CDR3: TGTGCCACCAGCAGAGATCGCACAGATACGCAGTATTTT.